Listed here are 20 T cell receptor beta chains from one sample, sequenced in a study of Graves' ophthalmopathy and Graves' hyperthyroidism. Transcripts of RNA were the source for amplifying TCR beta CDR3 regions. HTBI-primed RT-PCR formed the first round, and a multiplex PCR formed the second. TCRdb reprocessed the multiplex PCR reads with MiXCR, giving one entry per CDR3 protein. This table holds roughly 220,000 distinct CDR3 sequences, 40% to 50% found once. Sequenced input: peripheral blood. These receptors all come from an adult man with Graves' ophthalmopathy.

In this sample, this clonotype turned up once. V and J are TRBV11-2 and TRBJ1-2; 7 bases align to TRBD1. Trimming cost V 8 bases and J 3 bases; bases outside gene matches: 12. CDR3 length: 15 residues. The germline CDR1 and CDR2 sequences are SGHAT and FQNNGV. CDR3: CASGLGQGGHYGYTF. The CDR3 region has the DNA TGTGCCAGCGGTCTTGGGCAGGGGGGACACTATGGCTACACCTTC.

This clonotype was found a few times. The J gene is TRBJ2-7, the V gene TRBV10-3, with 10 bases lining up with TRBD1. In germline, CDR1 is ENHRY, CDR2 SYGVKD. Trimming cost V 10 bases and J 5 bases; bases outside gene matches: 14. The CDR3 is made up of 15 amino acids. The CDR3: CATSIPGQGRDEQYF. CDR3 DNA sequence: TGTGCCACCTCAATCCCGGGACAGGGGAGAGACGAGCAGTACTTC.

This clonotype was counted many times. V gene TRBV12-3 or TRBV12-4 combines with J gene TRBJ1-6; 7 bases are shared with TRBD1. Trimming took 5 bases from V and 14 from J; bases not matched to a gene: 9. This CDR3 comprises 13 residues. CDR3 nucleotide sequence: TGTGCCAGCAGTAAACACCAAGGGACAGCCCTCCACTTT. Encoded protein: CASSKHQGTALHF.

The gene calls are TRBV4-1 and TRBJ1-1; D is undetermined. Per germline, CDR1 MGHRA and CDR2 YSYEKL. The V end lost 0 bases, the J end lost 4 bases, and 12 bases lay between the germline ends. This CDR3 is 15 amino acids long. The CDR3 sequence: CASSQEATLVTEAFF. The CDR3 DNA sequence: TGCGCCAGCAGCCAAGAGGCCACTCTAGTCACTGAAGCTTTCTTT.

This clonotype turned up a few times. The genes are TRBV4-2 and TRBJ1-2; D unresolved. CDR1 and CDR2 (germline): LGHNA, YNFKEQ. V was trimmed by 1 base and J by 4 bases, leaving 7 bases between them. The length of the CDR3 is 13 residues. As DNA, the CDR3 is TGTGCCAGCAGCCAAGTGGGAGCCTATGGCTACACCTTC. It translates to CASSQVGAYGYTF.

About this clonotype itself: One junction end does not reproduce the germline sequence, and a read error may be involved. The CDR3 DNA follows: TGTGCCAGCAGCTTTGGACAGAACAATGAGCAGTTCTTC. It translates to CASSFGQNNEQFF. This chain joins TRBV5-1 and TRBJ2-7; D might be TRBD1 (6 bases). The end of the DNA aligns better with TRBJ2-1, so the J call may be wrong. Germline CDR1 and CDR2: SGHRS and YFSETQ. This CDR3 has 13 amino acids.

This clonotype was seen at least ten times. The rearrangement uses TRBV24-1 and TRBJ1-2, with D unresolved. This CDR3 is built from 14 residues. The V and J ends lost 2 bases and 2 bases respectively, with 8 bases between them. Per germline, CDR1 KGHDR and CDR2 SFDVKD. The CDR3, as DNA: TGTGCCACCAGTGATTCTGCACAGAACTATGGCTACACCTTC. Protein: CATSDSAQNYGYTF.

The V and J genes are TRBV20-1 and TRBJ1-2, with a possible D match to TRBD1 (6 bases). The CDR3 loop spans 14 amino acids. With 1 base removed from V and 5 bases from J, the gap between germline ends came to 14 bases. The germline CDR1 and CDR2 sequences are DFQATT and SNEGSKA (reference sequence). For the CDR3, the DNA is TGCAGTGCTAGAGTCCTAGGGGGACCGTATGGCTACACCTTC. Translation gives CSARVLGGPYGYTF.

The count of this clonotype is one. V is TRBV19 and J is TRBJ1-4; 11 bases align to TRBD1. V lost 5 bases, J lost 8 bases, and 4 bases stayed unmatched. The CDR3 has 14 residues. In germline, CDR1 is LNHDA, CDR2 SQIVND (reference sequence). CDR3 sequence (DNA): TGTGCCAGTAGTGGACAGGGGGCGTGGGAAAAACTGTTTTTT. Protein: CASSGQGAWEKLFF.

The chain carries TRBV7-2 and TRBJ2-7, with 7 bases fitting TRBD2. Unmatched junction bases numbered 5, after V lost 0 bases and J lost 3 bases. CDR3 size: 15 residues. Germline CDR1 SGHTA, CDR2 FQGNSA. This CDR3 is CASSLARGLNYEQYF. CDR3 sequence (DNA): TGTGCCAGCAGCTTAGCGAGGGGACTAAACTACGAGCAGTACTTC.

This clonotype has only a few counts. The chain carries TRBV15 and TRBJ2-5; D is undetermined. Germline V gene data show CDR1 as LNHNV and CDR2 as YYDKDF (reference sequence). The CDR3 contains 16 residues. Deletions cut 0 bases from V and 5 bases from J, with 16 bases between. CDR3: CATSRDWSQMRETQYF. The CDR3 nucleotides are TGTGCCACCAGCAGAGATTGGTCCCAAATGAGGGAGACCCAGTACTTC.

This clonotype was observed a few times. The junction departs from germline at one end; a sequencing error may be responsible. V usage is TRBV10-3 and J usage is TRBJ2-7, with 10 nucleotides matching TRBD1. The germline gives CDR1 ENHRY, CDR2 SYGVKD. CDR3 size: 15 residues. CDR3 in DNA: TGTGCCAGCAGTCCCGGGACAGGGGTAATCTACGAGCAGTACTTC. Amino acids: CASSPGTGVIYEQYF.

The chain is built from TRBV7-2 and TRBJ2-5; 7 nucleotides line up with TRBD2. V was pared by 1 base and J by 3 bases, with 2 bases of the junction left unmatched. Germline V gene lookup returns CDR1 SGHTA and CDR2 FQGNSA. The length of the CDR3 is 14 residues. The CDR3 sequence: CASSLVGLEETQYF. The CDR3 DNA follows: TGTGCCAGCAGCTTAGTCGGACTAGAAGAGACCCAGTACTTC.

A single count supports this clonotype. V and J are TRBV15 and TRBJ2-5; D might be TRBD2 (7 bases). Germline CDR1 LNHNV, CDR2 YYDKDF (reference sequence). This CDR3 comprises 14 residues. Trimming cost V 1 base and J 5 bases, with 11 bases left between them. The chain's CDR3 is CATSRVGGQETQYF. CDR3 DNA sequence: TGTGCCACCAGCAGAGTCGGGGGGCAGGAGACCCAGTACTTC.

The V call is TRBV20-1, the J call TRBJ1-5; TRBD1 matches 7 bases. After removal of 4 bases from V and 6 bases from J, the junction contained 9 bases not matched to a gene. The CDR3 length is 14 residues. CDR1 DFQATT and CDR2 SNEGSKA come from the germline V gene (reference sequence). The CDR3 bases are TGCAGTGCTATGGCAGGGGGTCAAGGTCAGCCCCAGCATTTT. This gives the protein CSAMAGGQGQPQHF.

Note on this clonotype: One junction end does not reproduce the germline sequence, and a read error may be involved. The rearrangement links TRBV10-3 to TRBJ1-2; possible D gene TRBD1, 5 bases. CDR1 is ENHRY and CDR2 is SYGVKD in the germline V gene. The CDR3 has 11 amino acids. The CDR3 here is CASSSRVGYTF. The CDR3 coding sequence is TGTGCCAGCAGTTCCAGGGTTGGCTACACCTTC.

The CDR3 sequence is CAISESLAEYNEQFF. The DNA for the CDR3 is TGTGCCATCAGTGAGTCTCTAGCGGAGTACAATGAGCAGTTCTTC. The rearrangement joins TRBV10-3 to TRBJ2-7; TRBD2 aligns across 7 bases. The J call could be wrong; TRBJ2-1 is a better fit for the DNA end. Germline CDR1 and CDR2: ENHRY and SYGVKD. CDR3 length equals 15 residues.

The CDR3 loop reads CASSSGQYEQYF. The CDR3 bases are TGTGCCAGCAGTTCAGGACAGTACGAGCAGTACTTC. The chain joins TRBV28 to TRBJ2-7; D is possibly TRBD1 (6 bases). Between the trimmed V and J ends, which lost 4 bases and 4 bases, there was a span of 8 bases. Germline CDR1 reads MDHEN; CDR2 reads SYDVKM. The CDR3 has 12 residues.

A word on this clonotype: A much larger clonotype is one base distant, so this may be a read error. The chain is built from TRBV25-1 and TRBJ2-7, with a tentative D call TRBD1 (6 bases). Looked up from germline, CDR1 is MGHDK and CDR2 is SYGVNS. V lost 5 bases to trimming and J lost 1 base, with 12 bases between them. This CDR3 comprises 14 residues. The CDR3 DNA is TGTGCCAGCAGTAACTTCGGACAGTCCTACGAGCAGTACTTC. It encodes CASSNFGQSYEQYF.

About this clonotype itself: An end of the junction differs from the germline gene, which may be a read error. V is TRBV11-3 and J is TRBJ1-1, with D perhaps TRBD1 (6 bases). CDR1 and CDR2 from the germline V gene are SGHNT and YENEEA. The CDR3 covers 14 residues. This CDR3 is CASSLRGMKTEAFF. CDR3 DNA sequence: TGTGCCAGCAGCCTCAGGGGAATGAAGACTGAAGCTTTCTTT. Based on the CDR3 plus reference TRBV11-3 and TRBJ1-1, the full variable domain is EAGVVQSPRYKIIEKKQPVAFWCNPISGHNTLYWYLQNLGQGPELLIRYENEEAVDDSQLPKDRFSAERLKGVDSTLKIQPAELGDSAVYLCASSLRGMKTEAFFGQGTRLTVV.